The T cell receptor (beta chain) described here comes from a study of vaccination and CD4 T cells after COVID-19. Whole-study context: The authors exposed cells to overlapping spike peptides derived from SARS-CoV-2, HCoV-NL63, HCoV-OC43 and HCoV-229E. The authors gave control cultures a CEFX pool, an HIV-1 Nef pool, or no peptide.

Specified treatment: approximately nine-day PBMC culture with coronavirus spike peptide pools or control peptides (ViraFEST assay). Researchers collected the unexposed donor's CD4+ T cells before the COVID-19 pandemic (2011-2018). The Oncomine TCR Beta short-read assay sequenced DNA from cultured CD4+ T cells. Genomic DNA was taken out of cultured CD4+ T cells by extraction. TCRdb independently ran MiXCR on the PCR reads; one entry per CDR3 protein. The repertoire holds approximately 9,500 distinct CDR3 sequences, with around 30% as singletons. Germline V gene lookup returns CDR1 KGHSH and CDR2 LQKENI. The CDR3 length is 14 residues. With 3 bases clipped from V and 8 bases from J, the junction kept 2 bases outside the gene matches. This clonotype was seen more than once but under ten times. What it binds is not known.

This chain connects TRBV18 to TRBJ1-6; TRBD1 matches 9 bases. The source material was CD4+ T cells from blood, cultured in vitro. The receptor comes from a human donor in good health. CDR3 in amino acids: CASSPDRGHSPLHF. CDR3 coding DNA: TGTGCCAGCTCACCGGACAGGGGACATTCACCCCTCCACTTT.